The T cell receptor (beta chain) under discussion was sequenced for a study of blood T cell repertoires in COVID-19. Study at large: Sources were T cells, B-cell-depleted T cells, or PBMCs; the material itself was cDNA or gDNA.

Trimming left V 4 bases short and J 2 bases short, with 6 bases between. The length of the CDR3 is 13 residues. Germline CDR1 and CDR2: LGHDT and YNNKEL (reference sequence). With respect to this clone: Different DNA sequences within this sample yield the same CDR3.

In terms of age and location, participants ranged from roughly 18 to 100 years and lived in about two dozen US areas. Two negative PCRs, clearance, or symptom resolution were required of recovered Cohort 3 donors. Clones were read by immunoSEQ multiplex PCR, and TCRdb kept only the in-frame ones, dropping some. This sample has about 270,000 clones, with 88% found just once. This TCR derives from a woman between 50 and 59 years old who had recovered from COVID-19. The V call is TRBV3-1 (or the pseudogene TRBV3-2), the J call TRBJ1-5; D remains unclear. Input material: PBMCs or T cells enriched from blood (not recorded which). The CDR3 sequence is CASSPPGNQPQHF. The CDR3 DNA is TGTGCCAGCAGCCCCCCCGGCAATCAGCCCCAGCATTTT.